The clone carrying this TCR beta chain has more than one count but fewer than ten. Its antigen is unknown. Germline CDR1 LNHNV, CDR2 YYDKDF (reference sequence). The CDR3 sequence is 15 residues long. The V gene lost 6 bases and the J gene lost 7 bases, with 18 bases spanning the gap. In building TCR beta libraries, iRepertoire HTBI primers were used together with Arm-PCR of CDR3 regions. TCRdb reprocessed the multiplex PCR reads via MiXCR and lists one record per CDR3 protein. The table includes around 400,000 distinct CDR3 sequences, 12% detected once. The sample comes from a study of regulatory T cells in long-lasting Graves disease. Study in general: The antithyroid drugs taken by newly diagnosed Graves' patients had been used for under 3 months. Findings and limits, study-wide: Repertoires from persistent disease leaned toward TRBV28, TRBJ1-2 and TRBJ2-5.

Sample time point: newly diagnosed GD, antithyroid drugs for less than 3 months. PBMC RNA served as the TCR library source. A roughly 10-milliliter sample of peripheral blood was drawn into EDTA tubes. The data were also submitted as part of a second study, on T cells in Graves' hyperthyroidism and ophthalmopathy. That source reports: The model forecast ophthalmopathy, anticipating it by a median around 6.9 months before onset.

V usage is TRBV15 and J usage is TRBJ2-2, with a weak D call TRBD2 (5 bases). This TCR came from a woman aged 18-29 years with Graves disease. The specimen was peripheral blood mononuclear cells (PBMCs), collected at new diagnosis, from a patient treated with antithyroid drugs. The CDR3 protein is CATSKLGGGIGELFF. The CDR3 nucleotides read TGTGCCACCAGTAAACTAGGCGGAGGTATCGGGGAGCTGTTTTTT.